This T cell receptor (beta chain) is drawn from a study of blood T cell repertoires in COVID-19. Study as a whole: From the United States, Italy and Spain came samples of acute and convalescent COVID-19. The cDNA or gDNA used as material had been derived from T cells, B-cell-depleted T cells, or PBMCs.

Authors' methods: Nucleated cell number was recorded as an estimate derived from reference gene primer amplification. Repertoires were generated with immunoSEQ multiplex PCR, while TCRdb's copy carries only in-frame clones and drops some. V, J and clone size reflect that table, while D and trimming were determined from the DNA. The sample lists about 76,000 clones, around 90% seen once, with roughly 5.9% in the top ten. The sequencing sample was made of peripheral blood. The sequence derives from a man aged 45-65 years with active COVID-19.

The CDR3 region has the DNA TGTGCCAGCAGTGAGACAGCAGGGGCCAACGTCCTGACTTTC. Residues: CASSETAGANVLTF. This rearrangement joins TRBV11-1 to TRBJ2-6; a weak D match, TRBD1 (5 bases). Trimming removed 6 bases from V and 4 bases from J, with 10 bases in between. This CDR3 has 14 amino acids. Per the germline V gene, CDR1 is SGHAT and CDR2 is FQDESV (reference sequence).